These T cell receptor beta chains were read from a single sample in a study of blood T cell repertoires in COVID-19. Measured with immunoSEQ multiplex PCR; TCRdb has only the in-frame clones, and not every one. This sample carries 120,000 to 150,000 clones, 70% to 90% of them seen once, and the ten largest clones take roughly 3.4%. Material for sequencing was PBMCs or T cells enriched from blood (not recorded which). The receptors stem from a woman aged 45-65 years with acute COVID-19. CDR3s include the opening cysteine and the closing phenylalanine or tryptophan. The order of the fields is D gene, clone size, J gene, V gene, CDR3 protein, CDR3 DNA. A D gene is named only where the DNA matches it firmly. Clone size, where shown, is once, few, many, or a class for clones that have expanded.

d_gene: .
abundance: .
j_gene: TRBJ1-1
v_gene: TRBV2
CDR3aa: CASREQGSSFTEAFF
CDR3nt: TGTGCCAGCAGAGAACAGGGTTCGAGTTTTACTGAAGCTTTCTTT

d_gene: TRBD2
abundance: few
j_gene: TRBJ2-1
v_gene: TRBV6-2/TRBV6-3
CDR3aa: CASSYGTSRDEQFF
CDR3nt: TGTGCCAGCAGTTACGGGACTAGTCGGGATGAGCAGTTCTTC

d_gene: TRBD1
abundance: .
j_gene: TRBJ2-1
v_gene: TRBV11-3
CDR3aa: CASSLDVGQGGNEQFF
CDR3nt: TGTGCCAGCAGCTTAGATGTGGGACAGGGGGGAAATGAGCAGTTCTTC

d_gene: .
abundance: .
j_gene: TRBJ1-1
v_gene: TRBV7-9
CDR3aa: CASSETGLRGTEAFF
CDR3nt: TGTGCCAGCAGCGAGACAGGTCTCCGGGGCACTGAAGCTTTCTTT

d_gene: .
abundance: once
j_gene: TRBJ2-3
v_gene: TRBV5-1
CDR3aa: CASSFRAGLGGTDTQYF
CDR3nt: TGCGCCAGCAGCTTTAGGGCCGGGCTTGGAGGGACAGATACGCAGTATTTT

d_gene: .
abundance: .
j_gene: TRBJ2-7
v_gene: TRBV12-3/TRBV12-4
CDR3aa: CASSLAPVEQYF
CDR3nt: TGTGCCAGCAGTTTAGCCCCGGTTGAGCAGTACTTC

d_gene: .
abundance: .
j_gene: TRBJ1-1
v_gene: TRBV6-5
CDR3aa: CASSYSRATEAFF
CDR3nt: TGTGCCAGCAGTTACTCCAGGGCCACTGAAGCTTTCTTT

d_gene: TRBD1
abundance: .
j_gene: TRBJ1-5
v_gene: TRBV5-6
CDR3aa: CASSLYGTGVQLTQHF
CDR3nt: TGTGCCAGCAGCTTGTACGGGACAGGGGTCCAGTTGACCCAGCATTTT

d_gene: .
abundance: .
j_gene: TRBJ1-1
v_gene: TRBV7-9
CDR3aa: CASSPSSGVRAFF
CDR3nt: TGTGCCAGCAGCCCTAGCTCGGGAGTTCGGGCTTTCTTT

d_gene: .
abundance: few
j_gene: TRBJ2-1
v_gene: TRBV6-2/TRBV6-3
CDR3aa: CASSTGTSPYNEQFF
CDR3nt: TGTGCCAGCAGTACGGGAACGTCCCCCTACAATGAGCAGTTCTTC

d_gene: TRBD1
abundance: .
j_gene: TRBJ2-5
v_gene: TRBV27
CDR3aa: CASSFRGLETQYF
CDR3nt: TGTGCCAGCAGTTTTAGGGGGCTGGAGACCCAGTACTTC

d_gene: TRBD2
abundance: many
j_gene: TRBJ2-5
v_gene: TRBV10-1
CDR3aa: CAIQSGGTSGRAPYPWGQETQYF
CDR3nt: TGCGCCATCCAATCCGGTGGGACTAGCGGGAGGGCCCCGTACCCGTGGGGCCAAGAGACCCAGTACTTC

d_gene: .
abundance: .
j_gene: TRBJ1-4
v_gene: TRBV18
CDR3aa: CASSPAGRQETNEKLFF
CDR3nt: TGTGCCAGCTCACCAGCAGGGCGTCAGGAAACTAATGAAAAACTGTTTTTT

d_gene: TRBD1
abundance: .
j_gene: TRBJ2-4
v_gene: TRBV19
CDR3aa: CASSDRDQNIQYF
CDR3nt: TGTGCCAGTAGCGACAGGGACCAAAACATTCAGTACTTC

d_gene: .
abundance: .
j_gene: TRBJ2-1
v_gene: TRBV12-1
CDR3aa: CASNPRRGLAGAEQFF
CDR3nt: TGTGCCAGCAACCCGCGAAGGGGACTAGCGGGAGCTGAGCAGTTCTTC

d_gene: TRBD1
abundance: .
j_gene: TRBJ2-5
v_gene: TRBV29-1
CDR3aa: CSGGQGEETQYF
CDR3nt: TGCAGCGGGGGGCAGGGGGAAGAGACCCAGTACTTC